This entry concerns a single T cell receptor beta chain. No antigen is known for it. The sample belongs to a study of radiotherapy plus CTLA-4 blockade in lung cancer. Overall study: Disease control reached 31%, with objective responses in about 19%.

Study observations and caveats: Best predicting response, reportedly, were early blood T cell clone dynamics, with interferon-beta. An expansion of tumor-derived TCR clones occurred in blood after radiotherapy plus ipilimumab.

The germline V and J ends were trimmed by 1 base and 6 bases, with 10 bases remaining between them. The CDR3 is made up of 14 amino acids. Germline CDR1 is MNHNS and CDR2 is SASEGT. The method was immunoSEQ multiplex PCR; TCRdb's version includes in-frame clones alone and lacks a portion of them. The repertoire holds roughly 62,000 clones, with 60% to 80% as singletons. The material sequenced was peripheral blood, taken from a patient treated with radiotherapy plus ipilimumab. The TCR comes from a human donor with non-small cell lung cancer who had a complete response to radiotherapy plus ipilimumab. The chain couples TRBV6-1 to TRBJ2-4; the D gene is possibly TRBD2 (5 bases). The CDR3 protein is CASSEERVLNIQYF. CDR3 nucleotides: TGTGCCAGCAGTGAAGAGAGGGTACTAAACATTCAGTACTTC.